This record covers a single T cell receptor (beta chain). The target antigen is unknown. This record belongs to a study of a mutant IDH1 vaccine in newly diagnosed glioma. Germline V gives CDR1 LGHNA, CDR2 YSLEER. Trimming shortened V by 1 base and J by 4 bases, and 18 bases separated the two germline ends. The CDR3 is 17 amino acids. The table came from immunoSEQ multiplex PCR; TCRdb's copy has only in-frame clones and leaves some out. The sample gives approximately 80,000 clones, more than 80% of which show up once; 5.2% is in the top ten. Specified time point: week 47, end of study. Vaccine doses each comprised 300 ug of mutant IDH1 20-mer peptide, with topical imiquimod.

This sequence originates from a middle-aged man with glioma. The chain carries TRBV4-3 and TRBJ2-3, with D possibly TRBD2 on 7 matching bases. The input for sequencing was PBMCs, taken from a glioma patient whose treatment included an IDH1 peptide vaccine. The CDR3 DNA reads as TGCGCCAGCAGCCAAGCGGCCCTGGCGGGGGCTCCAGATACGCAGTATTTT. Its translation is CASSQAALAGAPDTQYF.